This T cell receptor beta chain was retrieved from a study of CXCR3-negative and CXCR3-positive naive CD8 T cells. Study results and caveats: In CXCR3-positive naive cells, the TRB CDR3s were more hydrophobic than in CXCR3-negative naive cells.

5' RACE that incorporated UMI labels was used to prepare the TRB cDNA libraries. Reanalyzing the 5' RACE reads, TCRdb keeps one entry per CDR3 protein, without DNA. Its clone listing holds 100,000 or so distinct CDR3 sequences. Naive CD8+ T cells showed a CD45RO-CCR7+CD27+CD95- phenotype. Comments on this clonotype: Antigen unknown.

Germline CDR1 reads SGHRS; CDR2 reads YFSETQ. The CDR3 runs to 15 residues. Sequenced material: naive CXCR3- CD8+ T cells from blood. The subset was: CD45RO-CCR7+CD27+CD95- naive CD8+ T cells lacking CXCR3 (TNR3-). The TCR sequence derives from a human donor in good health. Some clones in this sample may be carry-over from other donors' samples. The rearrangement links TRBV5-1 to TRBJ2-7; with no DNA, the TCRdb D assignment of TRBD2 cannot be verified. This CDR3 is CASSLDLAVVYEQYF.